A single sample gave rise to the 31 T cell receptor beta chains below, sequenced in a study of human T cells and chemical hapten exposure. The time point was: patch test 3, about 24 weeks after DPC sensitization. Treatment here: therapeutic diphenylcyclopropenone sensitization with weekly scalp DPC. Each CDR3 protein gets one entry after TCRdb re-called the RACE reads with MiXCR. The sample lists about 82,000 distinct CDR3 sequences; around 13% were seen once. Sequenced material: whole blood, taken in connection with sensitization to the hapten diphenylcyclopropenone (DPC). The source of these receptors is a woman between 50 and 59 years old with alopecia areata. Some clones in this sample may be carry-over from other donors' samples.

The chain links TRBV5-6 to TRBJ2-7, with a possible D match to TRBD2 (6 bases). V shed 7 bases and J shed 5 bases, with 10 bases lying between them. The CDR3 runs 11 residues. Germline V gives CDR1 SGHDT, CDR2 YYEEEE. The DNA for the CDR3 is TGTGCCAGCCGGAGGGAAAACGAGCAGTACTTC. Its translation: CASRRENEQYF.

This clonotype was observed many times. The chain recombines TRBV10-3 with TRBJ1-2; TRBD1 matches 8 bases. Germline loops: CDR1 ENHRY, CDR2 SYGVKD. The V and J ends lost 8 bases and 1 base, in that order; junction bases with no gene match: 9. CDR3 length: 15 residues. CDR3 nucleotide sequence: TGTGCCATCTTACTCGGGACAGGTGATAACTATGGCTACACCTTC. Protein product: CAILLGTGDNYGYTF.

This clonotype was found a few times. The chain uses TRBV9 and TRBJ1-1, with D uncertain. Trimming removed 4 bases from V and 1 base from J, with 8 bases in between. The CDR3 is 13 amino acids. The germline gives CDR1 SGDLS, CDR2 YYNGEE. The CDR3 nucleotides read TGTGCCAGCAGCTCGGTTCAGAACACTGAAGCTTTCTTT. Its protein is CASSSVQNTEAFF.

The rearrangement uses TRBV20-1 and TRBJ2-7; 15 nucleotides match TRBD2. This CDR3 is built from 15 residues. Germline trimming cut 2 bases from V and 6 bases from J; bases unmatched to any gene: 5. Germline lookup yields CDR1 DFQATT and CDR2 SNEGSKA (reference sequence). Here the CDR3 reads CSARWPGLAGGEQYF. The CDR3 DNA sequence: TGCAGTGCTAGATGGCCGGGACTAGCGGGAGGCGAGCAGTACTTC.

The genes are TRBV20-1 and TRBJ2-5; unclear D gene. The V gene lost 6 bases and the J gene lost 4 bases, with 27 bases spanning the gap. There are 17 residues in the CDR3. Looked up from germline, CDR1 is DFQATT and CDR2 is SNEGSKA (reference sequence). CDR3 in DNA: TGCAGTGCCGCCCCCTCCGTTACGGAGAAAATGGTAGAGACCCAGTACTTC. Amino acid sequence: CSAAPSVTEKMVETQYF.

This chain connects TRBV11-2 to TRBJ2-5, with 9 positions matching TRBD2. Germline V CDR1 and CDR2: SGHAT, FQNNGV. With 4 bases clipped from V and 10 bases from J, the junction kept 19 bases outside the gene matches. This CDR3 region has 17 residues. The DNA for the CDR3 is TGTGCCAGCAGCTCAACTCGGGGGCTAGCGGGGAAAGGACGCCAGTACTTC. It yields the protein CASSSTRGLAGKGRQYF.

This clonotype was detected ten times or more. The CDR3 DNA is TGTGCCAGCAGCCCCGGACAGACCATGTACCAAGAGACCCAGTACTTC. Translation: CASSPGQTMYQETQYF. The V gene is TRBV3-1, the J gene TRBJ2-5, with TRBD1 as a possible D gene (6 bases). Trimming took off 4 bases at V and 0 bases at J, with 15 bases between the two ends. CDR3 size: 16 residues. The germline V gene has CDR1 LGHDT and CDR2 YNNKEL (reference sequence).

Ten or more counts support this clonotype. The V gene is TRBV7-8, the J gene TRBJ2-3; unclear D gene. V was shortened by 2 bases and J by 4 bases, with 10 bases between the two germline ends. The germline CDR1 and CDR2 sequences are SGHVS and FQNEAQ. The CDR3 is made up of 14 amino acids. As DNA, the CDR3 is TGTGCCAGCAGCTTACCCGGGCGCCCAGATACGCAGTATTTT. This sequence encodes CASSLPGRPDTQYF.

At least ten counts were recorded for this clonotype. The chain couples TRBV11-2 to TRBJ2-5, with 7 positions matching TRBD2. Germline V gene data show CDR1 as SGHAT and CDR2 as FQNNGV. This CDR3 spans 17 amino acids. J gave up 2 bases and V 5 bases, and 14 bases lay outside the gene matches. This CDR3 is CASSPNLGGRGQETQYF. The CDR3 region has the DNA TGTGCCAGCAGCCCAAACCTGGGCGGGAGAGGGCAAGAGACCCAGTACTTC.

This sequence joins TRBV4-1 and TRBJ2-1; TRBD2 agrees at 13 bases. Germline assignment: CDR1 MGHRA and CDR2 YSYEKL. This CDR3 region has 17 residues. J lost 8 bases, V lost 1 base, and 8 bases had no gene match. The DNA for the CDR3 is TGCGCCAGCAGCCAAGTTTTAAGGACTAGCGGGAGCTATGAGCAGTTCTTC. Translation: CASSQVLRTSGSYEQFF.

The rearrangement uses TRBV18 and TRBJ1-2; a possible D gene is TRBD1 (5 bases). Trimming took off 6 bases at V and 6 bases at J, with 14 bases between the two ends. Germline V gene sequence: CDR1 KGHSH, CDR2 LQKENI. The CDR3 has 13 amino acids. The CDR3 nucleotides read TGTGCCAGCTCCCCAGGGCCCGTCGATGGCTACACCTTC. Amino acids: CASSPGPVDGYTF. Combining the CDR3 with reference TRBV18 and TRBJ1-2 gives the whole variable domain NAGVMQNPRHLVRRRGQEARLRCSPMKGHSHVYWYRQLPEEGLKFMVYLQKENIIDESGMPKERFSAEFPKEGPSILRIQQVVRGDSAAYFCASSPGPVDGYTFGSGTRLTVV.

This clonotype was picked up many times. The rearrangement links TRBV5-4 to TRBJ1-1; D might be TRBD1 (6 bases). V was trimmed by 0 bases and J by 1 base, leaving 10 bases between them. The CDR3 consists of 15 residues. Germline assignment: CDR1 SGHNT and CDR2 YYREEE (reference sequence). The CDR3 coding sequence is TGTGCCAGCAGCTTGGGGTCGGGGGCGAACACTGAAGCTTTCTTT. This sequence encodes CASSLGSGANTEAFF.

The J gene is TRBJ2-7, the V gene TRBV10-1; D not certain. Germline V lookup: CDR1 WNHNN, CDR2 SYGVQD (reference sequence). Trimming stripped 6 bases from V and 2 bases from J, with 8 bases between. The CDR3 has 12 residues. For the CDR3, the DNA is TGCGCCAGCAGCATAGGTACCTACGAGCAGTACTTC. This encodes CASSIGTYEQYF.

This clonotype has ten or more counts. V and J are TRBV30 and TRBJ2-6, with D unresolved. The CDR3 totals 13 residues. CDR1 and CDR2 (germline): GTSNPN, SVGIG (reference sequence). V was trimmed by 6 bases and J by 0 bases, leaving 6 bases between them. Here the CDR3 reads CACRSSGANVLTF. DNA for the CDR3: TGTGCCTGTCGTAGCTCTGGGGCCAACGTCCTGACTTTC.

This clonotype was counted between two and nine times. The chain uses TRBV20-1 and TRBJ2-1, with D uncertain. Trimming removed 1 base at V and 7 bases at J, with 17 bases between. The V gene's germline CDR1 is DFQATT and CDR2 SNEGSKA (reference sequence). This CDR3 has 15 residues. The CDR3 DNA sequence: TGCAGTGCTAGAGTCAAAAGCGTTATGGCTAATGAGCAGTTCTTC. Its protein product is CSARVKSVMANEQFF.

This clonotype occurred many times. The chain is built from TRBV10-2 and TRBJ2-2; D ambiguous. V was pared by 4 bases and J by 7 bases, with 4 bases between. The length of the CDR3 is 11 residues. The germline V gene encodes CDR1 WSHSY and CDR2 SAAADI. The CDR3 here is CASSGVGELFF. CDR3 in DNA: TGCGCCAGCAGTGGGGTCGGGGAGCTGTTTTTT.

The rearrangement links TRBV20-1 to TRBJ2-5; TRBD2 agrees at 8 bases. This CDR3 comprises 15 residues. Germline CDR1 and CDR2: DFQATT and SNEGSKA (reference sequence). V trimming: 0 bases; J trimming: 4 bases; junction bases outside the gene matches: 7. As DNA, the CDR3 is TGCAGTGCTAGAGACCCAGCGGGAGTAGGAGAGACCCAGTACTTC. It translates to CSARDPAGVGETQYF.

The chain employs TRBV14 and TRBJ1-4; perhaps TRBD1 as D (6 bases). The CDR3 has 16 residues. CDR1 and CDR2 (germline): SGHDN, FVKESK. Trimming cost V 3 bases and J 8 bases, with 19 bases left between them. The CDR3 region is CASSQFPRGRGEKLFF. CDR3 nucleotide sequence: TGTGCCAGCAGCCAGTTCCCTAGGGGGAGAGGCGAAAAACTGTTTTTT.

The chain links TRBV2 to TRBJ2-2; 8 nucleotides line up with TRBD1. The CDR3 is 17 residues long. Germline V gene lookup returns CDR1 SNHLY and CDR2 FYNNEI. Trimming took 3 bases from V and 5 from J; bases not matched to a gene: 11. CDR3 bases: TGTGCCAGCAGTGATGGGAGGACAGGGAGGAGGACCGGGGAGCTGTTTTTT. Its protein is CASSDGRTGRRTGELFF.

Only a few counts were recorded for this clonotype. The chain links TRBV18 to TRBJ1-4; D gene uncertain. The V end was cut by 8 bases, the J end by 0 bases, with 7 bases between. Germline-derived CDR1 and CDR2 are KGHSH and LQKENI. The CDR3 runs 13 residues. In DNA, the CDR3 is TGTGCCAGCCGACCAGCAACTAATGAAAAACTGTTTTTT. Translation: CASRPATNEKLFF.

This clonotype was picked up many times. The V call is TRBV2, the J call TRBJ1-5; D perhaps matches TRBD1 (5 bases). Deletions cut 3 bases from V and 4 bases from J, with 10 bases between. This CDR3 has 14 residues. Per the germline V gene, CDR1 is SNHLY and CDR2 is FYNNEI. CDR3 residues: CASSDVGVNQPQHF. CDR3 DNA: TGTGCCAGCAGTGATGTGGGGGTAAATCAGCCCCAGCATTTT.

Many counts were recorded for this clonotype. The rearrangement links TRBV9 to TRBJ1-6; tentatively, D is TRBD1 (5 bases). V lost 0 bases, J lost 7 bases, and 5 bases lay in between. This CDR3 is 13 amino acids long. Germline CDR1 is SGDLS and CDR2 is YYNGEE. The CDR3 DNA sequence: TGTGCCAGCAGCGTAGCAGGGAATTCACCCCTCCACTTT. Residues: CASSVAGNSPLHF.

This clonotype was counted between two and nine times. The V call is TRBV3-1, the J call TRBJ2-3; D unresolved. The germline gives CDR1 LGHDT, CDR2 YNNKEL (reference sequence). This CDR3 has 13 residues. V gave up 4 bases and J gave up 6 bases, with 11 bases separating them. CDR3 nucleotides: TGTGCCAGCAGCCCGTCCCTTAGCGATACGCAGTATTTT. Its protein product is CASSPSLSDTQYF.

This clonotype was observed many times. The chain uses TRBV20-1 and TRBJ1-1; D is perhaps TRBD1 (5 bases). Germline CDR1 DFQATT, CDR2 SNEGSKA (reference sequence). V was shortened by 6 bases and J by 0 bases, with 14 bases between the two germline ends. This CDR3 comprises 14 residues. Written as DNA, the CDR3 is TGCAGTGCAAAGACGGGACGGTTGAACACTGAAGCTTTCTTT. Its protein product is CSAKTGRLNTEAFF.

The sample holds a few counts of this clonotype. The V and J genes are TRBV29-1 and TRBJ1-2; D is ambiguous. With 2 bases removed from V and 5 bases from J, the gap between germline ends came to 6 bases. Germline V CDR1 and CDR2: SQVTM, ANQGSEA. This CDR3 spans 11 amino acids. The DNA of the CDR3 is TGCAGCGTTGAAACGCGATATGGCTACACCTTC. Its translation is CSVETRYGYTF. Full variable domain (outside the CDR3, taken from reference TRBV29-1 and TRBJ1-2): SAVISQKPSRDICQRGTSLTIQCQVDSQVTMMFWYRQQPGQSLTLIATANQGSEATYESGFVIDKFPISRPNLTFSTLTVSNMSPEDSSIYLCSVETRYGYTFGSGTRLTVV.

The rearrangement uses TRBV19 and TRBJ1-5, with D perhaps matching TRBD1 (5 bases). Germline V CDR1 and CDR2: LNHDA, SQIVND (reference sequence). This CDR3 is built from 19 residues. Deletions cut 4 bases from V and 0 bases from J, with 22 bases between. The CDR3 coding sequence is TGTGCCAGTAGTACAGCGGATCCACAGGACCTTTATAGCAATCAGCCCCAGCATTTT. Encoded protein: CASSTADPQDLYSNQPQHF.

There are many counts of this clonotype. This rearrangement joins TRBV29-1 to TRBJ1-1, with D unresolved. The CDR3 spans 10 residues. V gave up 7 bases and J gave up 0 bases, with 3 bases separating them. Germline V gene data show CDR1 as SQVTM and CDR2 as ANQGSEA. The CDR3 bases are TGCAGCGGCCTGAACACTGAAGCTTTCTTT. Protein: CSGLNTEAFF.

The V gene is TRBV18, the J gene TRBJ1-6; possible D gene TRBD1, 5 bases. Germline V gives CDR1 KGHSH, CDR2 LQKENI. The length of the CDR3 is 15 residues. Trimming shortened V by 3 bases and J by 10 bases, and 16 bases separated the two germline ends. The CDR3 loop is CASSPRTDTGSPLHF. The CDR3 DNA follows: TGTGCCAGCTCACCCCGGACGGACACAGGCTCACCCCTCCACTTT.

There are a few counts of this clonotype. V gene TRBV2 combines with J gene TRBJ2-6; a weak D match, TRBD1 (6 bases). Germline loops: CDR1 SNHLY, CDR2 FYNNEI. The CDR3 length is 17 residues. V was cut by 6 bases and J by 0 bases, with 15 bases left in between. CDR3: CASSLYLQGSGANVLTF. CDR3 sequence (DNA): TGTGCCAGCAGCCTTTACTTACAGGGCTCTGGGGCCAACGTCCTGACTTTC. The variable domain in full, completed from reference TRBV2 and TRBJ2-6, reads EPEVTQTPSHQVTQMGQEVILRCVPISNHLYFYWYRQILGQKVEFLVSFYNNEISEKSEIFDDQFSVERPDGSNFTLKIRSTKLEDSAMYFCASSLYLQGSGANVLTFGAGSRLTVL.

This clonotype was counted a few times. The CDR3 DNA reads as TGTGCCAGCAGCCAGGCAGGTGGGGGTGTCACTGAAGCTTTCTTT. This codes for CASSQAGGGVTEAFF. V and J are TRBV7-8 and TRBJ1-1; tentative D call: TRBD1 (5 bases). Per germline, CDR1 SGHVS and CDR2 FQNEAQ. Trimming pared 5 bases from V and 4 bases from J, leaving 17 bases between. CDR3 length: 15 amino acids.

The genes are TRBV6-5 and TRBJ2-5; 8 nucleotides agree with TRBD2. In germline, CDR1 is MNHEY, CDR2 SVGAGI. The CDR3 spans 16 residues. The V and J ends lost 2 bases and 1 base, in that order; junction bases with no gene match: 6. The CDR3 loop is CASSYVPGGIQETQYF. The CDR3 region has the DNA TGTGCCAGCAGTTACGTTCCGGGGGGGATCCAAGAGACCCAGTACTTC.